Following are 29 T cell receptor beta chains from one sample sequenced in a study of shared clonotypes between healthy human individuals. Measured with immunoSEQ multiplex PCR; TCRdb has only the in-frame clones, and not every one. In the table there are about 1.1 million clones, 70% to 80% of which are singletons. The source material was memory CD4+ T cells from PBMCs. Subset in this sample: CD45RA-negative fraction. These receptors originate from a young man in good health. Some clones in this sample may be carry-over from other donors' samples.

The rearrangement links TRBV4-2 to TRBJ1-2, with a possible D match to TRBD1 (5 bases). In germline, CDR1 is LGHNA, CDR2 YNFKEQ. CDR3 size: 13 residues. V shed 2 bases and J shed 5 bases, with 9 bases lying between them. This CDR3 reads CASSQTGPYGYTF. In nucleotides, the CDR3 is TGTGCCAGCAGCCAAACAGGTCCGTATGGCTACACCTTC.

The chain joins TRBV11-2 to TRBJ2-7, with D perhaps TRBD1 (6 bases). The V and J ends lost 5 bases and 2 bases respectively, with 13 bases between them. Germline CDR1 and CDR2: SGHAT and FQNNGV. The CDR3 is 14 amino acids. The CDR3 DNA reads as TGTGCCAGCAGCCTACTACAGGGCCCCTACGAGCAGTACTTC. Translating gives CASSLLQGPYEQYF.

V gene TRBV11-2 combines with J gene TRBJ2-1; 7 positions agree with TRBD2. V lost 0 bases and J lost 2; bases outside the gene matches: 4. The CDR3 length is 16 residues. Germline loops: CDR1 SGHAT, CDR2 FQNNGV. The CDR3 nucleotides are TGTGCCAGCAGCTTAGAGCTAGCGGCCCCCTACAATGAGCAGTTCTTC. Translated, it gives CASSLELAAPYNEQFF.

This sequence joins TRBV2 and TRBJ2-2; TRBD2 matches at 10 bases. CDR1 is SNHLY and CDR2 is FYNNEI in the germline V gene. This CDR3 comprises 16 residues. The junction had 9 bases not matched to a gene; V was cut back by 4 bases and J by 7 bases. CDR3 in amino acids: CASSGLAGLGNGELFF. CDR3 DNA: TGTGCCAGCAGTGGACTAGCGGGCCTTGGTAACGGGGAGCTGTTTTTT. Drawing the rest from reference TRBV2 and TRBJ2-2, the complete variable domain is EPEVTQTPSHQVTQMGQEVILRCVPISNHLYFYWYRQILGQKVEFLVSFYNNEISEKSEIFDDQFSVERPDGSNFTLKIRSTKLEDSAMYFCASSGLAGLGNGELFFGEGSRLTVL.

This chain's CDR3 is CASNQGMYEQYF. The CDR3 DNA reads as TGTGCCAGCAACCAGGGGATGTACGAGCAGTACTTC. The chain links TRBV2 to TRBJ2-7; the D gene is possibly TRBD1 (6 bases). The CDR3 is made up of 12 amino acids. Germline CDR1 is SNHLY and CDR2 is FYNNEI. Trimming stripped 7 bases from V and 4 bases from J, with 11 bases between.

The rearrangement links TRBV5-6 to TRBJ2-3; D is uncertain. Trimming took 1 base from V and 2 from J, leaving 5 bases between them. The CDR3 extends over 13 amino acids. Looked up from germline, CDR1 is SGHDT and CDR2 is YYEEEE. In DNA, the CDR3 is TGTGCCAGCAGCTTGACTGTCACAGATACGCAGTATTTT. Translation: CASSLTVTDTQYF.

The rearrangement joins TRBV7-2 to TRBJ2-7; D call uncertain. Trimming stripped 7 bases from V and 3 bases from J, with 13 bases between. Germline values: CDR1 SGHTA, CDR2 FQGNSA. The CDR3 runs to 13 residues. The CDR3 coding sequence is TGTGCCAGCACTCCTAGTTTCGGCTACGAGCAGTACTTC. It codes for CASTPSFGYEQYF.

The rearrangement joins TRBV29-1 to TRBJ1-4; unclear D gene. Per germline, CDR1 SQVTM and CDR2 ANQGSEA. CDR3 length: 14 residues. Trimming took 4 bases from V and 7 from J, leaving 16 bases between them. CDR3 DNA: TGCAGCGTTGTTGATCCGGTGGTAGGTGAAAAACTGTTTTTT. This gives the protein CSVVDPVVGEKLFF.

The chain employs TRBV4-3 and TRBJ2-3; D may be TRBD2 (6 bases). Looked up from germline, CDR1 is LGHNA and CDR2 is YSLEER. Trimming took 1 base from V and 5 from J, leaving 22 bases between them. The CDR3 extends over 18 amino acids. CDR3 in DNA: TGCGCCAGCAGCCAAGGTTGGGGAGCGACTAGAGGTCGAGATACGCAGTATTTT. It specifies CASSQGWGATRGRDTQYF.

This chain joins TRBV18 and TRBJ1-1; the D is unclear. CDR1 and CDR2 (germline): KGHSH, LQKENI. The CDR3 consists of 14 residues. The V and J ends lost 0 bases and 1 base respectively, with 6 bases between them. CDR3 protein: CASSPPGQNTEAFF. The CDR3 DNA reads TGTGCCAGCTCACCACCCGGGCAGAACACTGAAGCTTTCTTT.

The rearrangement uses TRBV15 and TRBJ2-7; D is ambiguous. Germline CDR1 LNHNV, CDR2 YYDKDF (reference sequence). V was cut by 3 bases and J by 2 bases, with 14 bases left in between. This CDR3 contains 15 residues. The CDR3 coding sequence is TGTGCCACCAGCAGGCAGGCCTTGCTCCCCTACGAGCAGTACTTC. It encodes CATSRQALLPYEQYF.

The rearrangement uses TRBV28 and TRBJ2-1; 9 bases line up with TRBD2. V trimming: 5 bases; J trimming: 7 bases; junction bases outside the gene matches: 6. From germline, CDR1 is MDHEN and CDR2 SYDVKM. CDR3 length: 14 residues. CDR3 nucleotides: TGTGCCAGCAGTGCGGGGGGGGCGAGAAATGAGCAGTTCTTC. Amino acids: CASSAGGARNEQFF. The variable domain in full, completed from reference TRBV28 and TRBJ2-1, reads DVKVTQSSRYLVKRTGEKVFLECVQDMDHENMFWYRQDPGLGLRLIYFSYDVKMKEKGDIPEGYSVSREKKERFSLILESASTNQTSMYLCASSAGGARNEQFFGPGTRLTVL.

The CDR3 spells CASSFSRQETQYF. CDR3 coding DNA: TGTGCCAGCAGCTTCAGTCGACAAGAGACCCAGTACTTC. The V call is TRBV7-2, the J call TRBJ2-5; no firm D call. V was pared by 3 bases and J by 2 bases, with 7 bases between. This CDR3 spans 13 amino acids. Germline V gene sequence: CDR1 SGHTA, CDR2 FQGNSA. The whole variable domain, filled in from reference TRBV7-2 and TRBJ2-5, reads GAGVSQSPSNKVTEKGKDVELRCDPISGHTALYWYRQSLGQGLEFLIYFQGNSAPDKSGLPSDRFSAERTGGSVSTLTIQRTQQEDSAVYLCASSFSRQETQYFGPGTRLLVL.

A few counts support this clone. J is TRBJ1-2 and V is TRBV2, with 9 bases aligning to TRBD1. CDR1 is SNHLY, CDR2 FYNNEI, per germline. The CDR3 extends over 13 amino acids. V dropped 7 bases and J dropped 6; count of bases not matched to a gene: 6. CDR3 amino acids: CASNGGQGDGYTF. The CDR3 nucleotides read TGTGCCAGCAATGGGGGACAGGGTGATGGCTACACCTTC.

This chain joins TRBV5-1 and TRBJ2-5; 8 nucleotides line up with TRBD1. The junction had 7 bases not matched to a gene; V was cut back by 4 bases and J by 2 bases. Per germline, CDR1 SGHRS and CDR2 YFSETQ. This CDR3 is built from 15 residues. CDR3 in amino acids: CASSILGQGQETQYF. CDR3 coding DNA: TGCGCCAGCAGCATCCTAGGACAGGGACAAGAGACCCAGTACTTC. The variable domain in full, completed from reference TRBV5-1 and TRBJ2-5, reads KAGVTQTPRYLIKTRGQQVTLSCSPISGHRSVSWYQQTPGQGLQFLFEYFSETQRNKGNFPGRFSGRQFSNSRSEMNVSTLELGDSALYLCASSILGQGQETQYFGPGTRLLVL.

The chain couples TRBV29-1 to TRBJ2-6; weak D call: TRBD1 (5 bases). V gave up 4 bases and J gave up 4 bases, with 17 bases separating them. The germline V gene encodes CDR1 SQVTM and CDR2 ANQGSEA. The CDR3 loop spans 16 amino acids. CDR3 nucleotide sequence: TGCAGCGTTGCTGGACACAGAGGTGCGGGGGCCAACGTCCTGACTTTC. Amino acid sequence: CSVAGHRGAGANVLTF.

Of note for this clone: Other DNA sequences within the sample encode an identical CDR3. V is TRBV28 and J is TRBJ1-1; D is unresolved. Trimming cost V 5 bases and J 0 bases, with 13 bases left between them. CDR1 and CDR2 (germline): MDHEN, SYDVKM. CDR3 size: 15 residues. The DNA for the CDR3 is TGTGCCAGCAGTCCACGATTTAGGGTGAACACTGAAGCTTTCTTT. Translated, it gives CASSPRFRVNTEAFF.

This clone appeared once. Other DNA sequences in the sample encode the same CDR3. The CDR3 coding sequence is TGTGCCAGCAGCCCCAGGGATAACTACGAGCAGTACTTC. Translating it yields CASSPRDNYEQYF. The chain uses TRBV6-5 and TRBJ2-7, with D possibly TRBD1 on 5 matching bases. Germline V gene sequence: CDR1 MNHEY, CDR2 SVGAGI. This CDR3 has 13 residues. V shed 6 bases and J shed 3 bases, with 12 bases lying between them.

The chain couples TRBV6-6 to TRBJ1-1; weak D call: TRBD1 (5 bases). Germline CDR1 and CDR2: MNHNY and SVGAGI (reference sequence). The CDR3 is 15 amino acids. V lost 0 bases and J 5 bases, leaving 13 bases between the germline ends. The CDR3 sequence: CASSYSRAGRTEAFF. Written as DNA, the CDR3 is TGTGCCAGCAGTTACTCGAGGGCAGGGCGGACTGAAGCTTTCTTT.

The rearrangement joins TRBV29-1 to TRBJ2-2, with TRBD1 identical over 8 bases. Germline loops: CDR1 SQVTM, CDR2 ANQGSEA. V lost 3 bases and J lost 6; bases outside the gene matches: 6. The CDR3 has 14 residues. This chain's CDR3 is CSVDPGGPAGELFF. In nucleotides, the CDR3 is TGCAGCGTTGATCCAGGGGGCCCGGCCGGGGAGCTGTTTTTT.

The chain has TRBV5-1 and TRBJ1-1, with D possibly matching TRBD1 (5 bases). CDR1 SGHRS and CDR2 YFSETQ come from the germline V gene. The CDR3 covers 15 residues. V gave up 1 base and J gave up 1 base, with 11 bases separating them. The DNA of the CDR3 is TGCGCCAGCAGCTTGATTACAGGAGGGAACACTGAAGCTTTCTTT. It is translated as CASSLITGGNTEAFF. Full variable domain (missing parts from reference TRBV5-1 and TRBJ1-1): KAGVTQTPRYLIKTRGQQVTLSCSPISGHRSVSWYQQTPGQGLQFLFEYFSETQRNKGNFPGRFSGRQFSNSRSEMNVSTLELGDSALYLCASSLITGGNTEAFFGQGTRLTVV.

This clone turned up a few times. This chain joins TRBV28 and TRBJ2-2, with D uncertain. This CDR3 has 14 amino acids. V lost 2 bases, J lost 1 base, and 5 bases lay in between. CDR1 is MDHEN and CDR2 is SYDVKM in the germline V gene. The CDR3 region is CASSLPENTGELFF. In DNA, the CDR3 is TGTGCCAGCAGTTTACCTGAGAACACCGGGGAGCTGTTTTTT.

The chain carries TRBV30 and TRBJ2-7; maybe TRBD1 (5 bases). CDR1 is GTSNPN, CDR2 SVGIG, per germline (reference sequence). This CDR3 has 14 amino acids. Trimming took 1 base from V and 2 from J, leaving 12 bases between them. CDR3 in amino acids: CAWSGDSKTYEQYF. CDR3 bases: TGTGCCTGGAGTGGCGACAGTAAGACCTACGAGCAGTACTTC.

The genes are TRBV7-3 and TRBJ2-1; the match to TRBD2 covers 9 bases. In germline, CDR1 is SGHTA, CDR2 FQGTGA. The CDR3 totals 15 residues. V lost 2 bases, J lost 7 bases, and 6 bases stayed unmatched. The CDR3 loop reads CASSLQGTSMNEQFF. CDR3 nucleotide sequence: TGTGCCAGCAGCTTACAAGGGACTAGCATGAATGAGCAGTTCTTC. Variable domain in full (rest from reference TRBV7-3 and TRBJ2-1): GAGVSQTPSNKVTEKGKYVELRCDPISGHTALYWYRQSLGQGPEFLIYFQGTGAADDSGLPNDRFFAVRPEGSVSTLKIQRTERGDSAVYLCASSLQGTSMNEQFFGPGTRLTVL.

This chain joins TRBV6-5 and TRBJ2-2, with TRBD1 as a possible D gene (5 bases). Germline loops: CDR1 MNHEY, CDR2 SVGAGI. The CDR3 has 13 amino acids. V dropped 5 bases and J dropped 4 bases, with 8 bases sitting between them. The CDR3, as DNA: TGTGCCAGCAGTCCCAGGGCCACCGGGGAGCTGTTTTTT. This gives the protein CASSPRATGELFF.

This clone appeared a few times. The chain links TRBV10-3 to TRBJ2-1, with D perhaps matching TRBD1 or TRBD2 (5 bases each). V gave up 5 bases and J gave up 6 bases, with 17 bases separating them. CDR1 and CDR2 (germline): ENHRY, SYGVKD. This CDR3 has 15 residues. The DNA of the CDR3 is TGTGCCATCAGTTTAGGGACGAGACGGTCCAATGAGCAGTTCTTC. It translates to CAISLGTRRSNEQFF.

This sequence joins TRBV28 and TRBJ2-2; 9 nucleotides match TRBD1. Germline V CDR1 and CDR2: MDHEN, SYDVKM. With V trimmed by 1 base and J by 5 bases, 5 bases remained unmatched. The CDR3 totals 16 residues. CDR3 sequence reads: CASSLSGTGMTGELFF. Written as DNA, the CDR3 is TGTGCCAGCAGTTTATCCGGGACAGGGATGACCGGGGAGCTGTTTTTT.

V and J are TRBV19 and TRBJ1-1; D gene unclear. V shed 6 bases and J shed 5 bases, with 7 bases lying between them. Per the germline V gene, CDR1 is LNHDA and CDR2 is SQIVND (reference sequence). The CDR3 is 11 residues long. CDR3: CASRHRTEAFF. Here the CDR3 DNA reads TGTGCCAGTAGGCATCGGACTGAAGCTTTCTTT.

This clone was recorded once. The V call is TRBV14, the J call TRBJ2-5; D is ambiguous. In germline, CDR1 is SGHDN, CDR2 FVKESK. This CDR3 has 14 amino acids. V was clipped by 4 bases and J by 4 bases, with 13 bases between them. The CDR3 bases are TGTGCCAGCAGCCCCCTCGGGCTCAGAGAGACCCAGTACTTC. Its translation: CASSPLGLRETQYF.